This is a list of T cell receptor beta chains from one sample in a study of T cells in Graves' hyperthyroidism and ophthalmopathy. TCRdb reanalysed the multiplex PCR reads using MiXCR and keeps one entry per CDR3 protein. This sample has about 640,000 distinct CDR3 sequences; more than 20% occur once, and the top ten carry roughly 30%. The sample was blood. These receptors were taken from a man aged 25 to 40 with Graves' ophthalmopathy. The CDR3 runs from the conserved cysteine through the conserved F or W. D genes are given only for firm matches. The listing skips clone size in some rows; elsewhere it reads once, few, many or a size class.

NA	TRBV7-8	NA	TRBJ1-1	CASSLVVAGSEAFF	TGTGCCAGCAGCTTAGTCGTTGCGGGATCTGAAGCTTTCTTT
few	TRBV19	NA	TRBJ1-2	CASNEVGESGYTF	TGTGCCAGTAACGAGGTAGGGGAAAGTGGCTACACCTTC
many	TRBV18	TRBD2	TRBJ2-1	CASRGTSGVSYNEQFF	TGTGCCAGCCGCGGGACTAGCGGGGTCTCCTACAATGAGCAGTTCTTC
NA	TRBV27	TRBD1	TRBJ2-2	CASSLFGQGAAGELFF	TGTGCCAGCAGTTTATTTGGACAGGGCGCAGCCGGGGAGCTGTTTTTT
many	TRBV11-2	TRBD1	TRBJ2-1	CASSPGQERDNEQFF	TGTGCCAGCAGCCCGGGACAGGAGCGTGATAATGAGCAGTTCTTC
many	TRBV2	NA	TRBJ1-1	CASSEEGTTEAFF	TGTGCCAGCAGTGAAGAGGGGACCACTGAAGCTTTCTTT
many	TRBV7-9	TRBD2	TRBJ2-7	CASSPRLAGVYEQYF	TGTGCCAGCAGCCCACGGCTAGCGGGAGTGTACGAGCAGTACTTC
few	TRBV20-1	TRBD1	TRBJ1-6	CSARGQGIGSPLHF	TGCAGTGCTAGAGGACAGGGGATTGGTTCACCCCTCCACTTT
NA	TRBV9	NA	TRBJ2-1	CASSPSGKYNEQFF	TGTGCCAGCAGCCCCTCGGGGAAATACAATGAGCAGTTCTTC
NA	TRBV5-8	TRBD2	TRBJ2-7	CASSSGTSRSYEQYF	TGTGCCAGCAGTTCCGGGACTAGCAGGTCCTACGAGCAGTACTTC
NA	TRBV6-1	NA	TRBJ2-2	CASKRTPNTGELFF	TGTGCCAGCAAACGGACACCGAACACCGGGGAGCTGTTTTTT
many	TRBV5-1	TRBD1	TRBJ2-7	CASSLALPVGQGESYEQYF	TGCGCCAGCAGCTTGGCGCTCCCAGTCGGACAGGGGGAGTCCTACGAGCAGTACTTC
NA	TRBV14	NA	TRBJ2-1	CASTRTGSYNEQFF	TGTGCCAGCACCCGGACTGGGTCCTACAATGAGCAGTTCTTC
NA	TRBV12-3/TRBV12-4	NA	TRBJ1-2	CASSFGSIRTGYTF	TGTGCCAGCAGTTTTGGGAGTATCCGAACGGGCTACACCTTC
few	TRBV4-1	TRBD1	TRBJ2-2	CASSQGRQGAGTGELFF	TGCGCCAGCAGCCAAGGTCGACAGGGGGCGGGCACCGGGGAGCTGTTTTTT
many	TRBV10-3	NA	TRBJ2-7	CATWTVSSYEQYF	TGTGCCACCTGGACAGTAAGCTCCTACGAGCAGTACTTC
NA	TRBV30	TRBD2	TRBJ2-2	CAWSVRRTSGRGLNTGELFF	TGTGCCTGGAGTGTACGGAGGACTAGCGGGAGGGGTTTGAACACCGGGGAGCTGTTTTTT
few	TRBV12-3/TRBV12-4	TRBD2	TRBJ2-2	CATKTRLAGTGELFF	TGTGCCACCAAAACCCGGCTAGCGGGAACCGGGGAGCTGTTTTTT
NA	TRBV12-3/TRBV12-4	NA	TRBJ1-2	CASRGLGGGYTF	TGTGCCAGCAGAGGGCTGGGTGGTGGCTACACCTTC
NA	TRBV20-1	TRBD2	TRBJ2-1	CSARDTAGGFQFF	TGCAGTGCTAGAGATACAGCGGGAGGGTTCCAGTTCTTC
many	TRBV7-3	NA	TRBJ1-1	CASSLTPGGGHQNTEAFF	TGTGCCAGCAGCTTAACGCCCGGGGGGGGACATCAGAACACTGAAGCTTTCTTT
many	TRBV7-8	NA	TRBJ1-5	CASTLGIMGGQPQHF	TGTGCCAGCACCCTAGGGATTATGGGGGGTCAGCCCCAGCATTTT
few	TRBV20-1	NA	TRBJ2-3	CSARVHNRGDTQYF	TGCAGTGCTAGAGTTCACAACCGGGGTGATACGCAGTATTTT
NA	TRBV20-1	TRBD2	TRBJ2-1	CSARAASGSYNEQFF	TGCAGTGCTAGAGCAGCTAGCGGATCCTACAATGAGCAGTTCTTC
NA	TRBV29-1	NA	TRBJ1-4	CSVGQLNEKLFF	TGCAGCGTTGGCCAGTTAAATGAAAAACTGTTTTTT
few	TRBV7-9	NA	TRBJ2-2	CASSLWLDSSGELFF	TGTGCCAGCAGCTTATGGCTAGACTCTTCCGGGGAGCTGTTTTTT
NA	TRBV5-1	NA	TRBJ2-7	CASSLGQLGVAAQYF	TGCGCCAGCAGCTTGGGGCAGTTGGGCGTCGCGGCGCAGTACTTC
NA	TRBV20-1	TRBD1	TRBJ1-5	CSARDPDRANEPQHF	TGCAGTGCTAGAGATCCCGACAGGGCCAATGAGCCCCAGCATTTT
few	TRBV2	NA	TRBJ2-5	CASSDSKGIQETQYF	TGTGCCAGCAGTGACTCGAAGGGGATTCAAGAGACCCAGTACTTC
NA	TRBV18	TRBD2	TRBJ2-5	CASSPLQGISGRETQYF	TGTGCCAGCTCACCGTTGCAGGGAATTAGCGGGAGAGAGACCCAGTACTTC
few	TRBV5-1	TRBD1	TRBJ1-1	CASSSGQGADTEAFF	TGCGCCAGCAGCTCCGGACAGGGGGCGGACACTGAAGCTTTCTTT
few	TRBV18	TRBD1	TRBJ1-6	CASSPFGTGGSPLHF	TGTGCCAGCTCACCATTCGGGACAGGGGGATCACCCCTCCACTTT
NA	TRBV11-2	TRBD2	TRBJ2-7	CASSGLALSYEQYF	TGTGCCAGCTCGGGACTAGCGCTTTCCTACGAGCAGTACTTC
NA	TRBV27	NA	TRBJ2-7	CASTPSRVRGMHEQYF	TGTGCCAGCACTCCTAGTAGGGTCAGGGGTATGCACGAGCAGTACTTC
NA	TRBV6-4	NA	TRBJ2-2	CASRNGQITPNTGELFF	TGTGCCAGCAGAAATGGACAGATCACACCGAACACCGGGGAGCTGTTTTTT